The entry below describes one T cell receptor (beta chain). The table came from immunoSEQ multiplex PCR; TCRdb's copy has only in-frame clones and leaves some out. Seen here are roughly 100,000 clones, more than 75% observed once, and the top ten hold about 12%. The sample comes from a study of blood T cell repertoires in COVID-19. The V and J ends lost 5 bases and 3 bases, in that order; junction bases with no gene match: 11. Germline CDR1 and CDR2: LNHDA and SQIVND (reference sequence). The CDR3 is 16 residues long. Material for sequencing was peripheral blood. The V gene is TRBV19, the J gene TRBJ2-5; 8 nucleotides line up with TRBD1. The receptor comes from a human donor in a cohort sampled during active COVID-19. The DNA of the CDR3 is TGTGCCAGTAGTCACCGACGTGGACAGGGCGAAGAGACCCAGTACTTC. It yields the protein CASSHRRGQGEETQYF. The full variable domain, in which reference TRBV19 and TRBJ2-5 provide the parts outside the CDR3, is DGGITQSPKYLFRKEGQNVTLSCEQNLNHDAMYWYRQDPGQGLRLIYYSQIVNDFQKGDIAEGYSVSREKKESFPLTVTSAQKNPTAFYLCASSHRRGQGEETQYFGPGTRLLVL.